This T cell receptor (beta chain) was observed in a study of human T cells and chemical hapten exposure. Study-level background: Alopecia universalis, totalis or areata was present in patients who were mostly female. Findings and limits, study-wide: Expanded TCRs made up significantly more big CDR3 similarity clusters than controls did.

Of note for this clonotype: The antigen remains undetermined.

TCRdb analysed the RACE reads with MiXCR anew, one entry per CDR3 protein. The sample lists approximately 160,000 distinct CDR3 sequences; 28% were seen once. V lost 3 bases to trimming and J lost 4 bases, with 3 bases between them. The CDR3 totals 12 residues. Per the germline V gene, CDR1 is SNHLY and CDR2 is FYNNEI. Sample time point: patch test 3, about 24 weeks after DPC sensitization. The treatment here: therapeutic diphenylcyclopropenone sensitization with weekly scalp DPC. This TCR derives from a woman aged 18-29 years with alopecia areata. Some clones in this sample may be carry-over from other donors' samples. Source: whole blood, taken in connection with sensitization to the hapten diphenylcyclopropenone (DPC). The V and J genes are TRBV2 and TRBJ2-2; D gene ambiguous. DNA of the CDR3: TGTGCCAGCAGTGAGGGCACCGGGGAGCTGTTTTTT. It is translated as CASSEGTGELFF.